Listed below are T cell receptor beta chains from one sample, sequenced in a study of blood T cell repertoires in COVID-19. Generated by immunoSEQ multiplex PCR, the TCRdb table keeps only in-frame clones and is missing some. The sample consists of 200,000 to 300,000 clones, 70% to 90% of them appearing once. Sequenced material: peripheral blood. The receptors were gathered from a woman aged 60-70 years with active or convalescent COVID-19. The CDR3 runs from the conserved cysteine through the conserved F or W. The order of the fields is CDR3 DNA, CDR3 protein, D gene, V gene, J gene, clone size. The D gene is left open where the match is weak. Rows give clone size only sometimes, using once, few, many, or a class for an expanded clone.

TGTGCCAGCAGGCCAACAGGGCCGAGCAATCAGCCCCAGCATTTT	CASRPTGPSNQPQHF	NA	TRBV6-5	TRBJ1-5	once
TGTGCCATCAAGACTAGCGGGAGCACAGATACGCAGTATTTT	CAIKTSGSTDTQYF	TRBD2	TRBV10-3	TRBJ2-3	NA
TGTGCCAGCAGTTTGGTAGCGGGGAGAAGCACAGATACGCAGTATTTT	CASSLVAGRSTDTQYF	TRBD2	TRBV28	TRBJ2-3	NA
TGTGCCAGCACCAACCGGGGACTACAACAAGAGACCCAGTACTTC	CASTNRGLQQETQYF	TRBD2	TRBV11-2	TRBJ2-5	NA
TGTGCCAGCCAGGGACTAGCGGGAGAGGACGAGCAGTACTTC	CASQGLAGEDEQYF	TRBD2	TRBV7-9	TRBJ2-7	NA
TGTGCCAGCAGCGTAGCTAGGGCGGGAGGGCCCTCCTACAATGAGCAGTTCTTC	CASSVARAGGPSYNEQFF	TRBD2	TRBV9	TRBJ2-1	NA
TGTGCCAGCAACCCGGGACTACCTGGCAGGAATGAGCAGTTCTTC	CASNPGLPGRNEQFF	NA	TRBV21-1	TRBJ2-1	few
TGCGCCAGCAGCCAAGTTGGCGGTAATGTAGAGAATGAAGCTTTCTTT	CASSQVGGNVENEAFF	NA	TRBV4-1	TRBJ1-1	NA
TGTGCCAGCAGTGAAATTGTAGCGCCTAGCACAGATACGCAGTATTTT	CASSEIVAPSTDTQYF	NA	TRBV6-1	TRBJ2-3	NA
TGTGCCAGCAGTCCCTCCGGGACTAGCGGGAGCTACAATGAGCAGTTCTTC	CASSPSGTSGSYNEQFF	TRBD2	TRBV2	TRBJ2-1	NA
TGTGCCAGCAGCGACCACAGGGCGGGAGACACTGAAGCTTTCTTT	CASSDHRAGDTEAFF	NA	TRBV6-6	TRBJ1-1	NA
TGTGCCAGTAAAGGAGGGCAGGGGGCTGTTGAGCAGTTCTTC	CASKGGQGAVEQFF	TRBD1	TRBV19	TRBJ2-1	NA
TGTGCCAGTAGTACCTCAGGGGGCACTAATGAAAAACTGTTTTTT	CASSTSGGTNEKLFF	TRBD1	TRBV19	TRBJ1-4	once
TGTGCCAGCAGCGTAGCTCGCAGGGGTAACACTGAAGCTTTCTTT	CASSVARRGNTEAFF	NA	TRBV9	TRBJ1-1	few
TGTGCCAGCAGCCCATTAGGGGATGTCCTCGGAAACACCATATATTTT	CASSPLGDVLGNTIYF	NA	TRBV14	TRBJ1-3	many
TGTGCCAGCAGCCAAGATGGGGGGACCATCCCCCACAATGAGCAGTTCTTC	CASSQDGGTIPHNEQFF	NA	TRBV3-1/TRBV3-2	TRBJ2-1	once
TGCAGCGTTGTCCAGCATGGGACAGCCACTGAAGCTTTCTTT	CSVVQHGTATEAFF	TRBD1	TRBV29-1	TRBJ1-1	NA
TGTGCCAGCAGCGTAGTTAGCGGGCCTTACAATGAGCAGTTCTTC	CASSVVSGPYNEQFF	TRBD2	TRBV9	TRBJ2-1	NA
TGTGCCAGCAGCTTATTAGTCGGGACAACTGATAGCACAGATACGCAGTATTTT	CASSLLVGTTDSTDTQYF	NA	TRBV7-6	TRBJ2-3	once
TGTGCCAGCCGAACCCAGGGGTCTGGGGCCAACGTCCTGACTTTC	CASRTQGSGANVLTF	NA	TRBV28	TRBJ2-6	NA
TGTGCCAGCAGGACTAGCGGGGTGAACACAGATACGCAGTATTTT	CASRTSGVNTDTQYF	TRBD2	TRBV2	TRBJ2-3	NA
TGTGCCAGCAGCTTGGGTTATGGAAACACCATATATTTT	CASSLGYGNTIYF	NA	TRBV5-5	TRBJ1-3	NA
TGCGCCAGCAGCCAGACTAGCGAGTACAATGAGCAGTTCTTC	CASSQTSEYNEQFF	TRBD2	TRBV4-1	TRBJ2-1	NA
TGTGCCAGCAGATCGGGGTTGAACACCGGGGAGCTGTTTTTT	CASRSGLNTGELFF	NA	TRBV27	TRBJ2-2	NA
TGTGCTAGCAGCCCTACAGGAGCCTACGATAGCAATCAGCCCCAGCATTTT	CASSPTGAYDSNQPQHF	NA	TRBV7-7	TRBJ1-5	NA
TGCAGCGTTGTTGCGGGATGGGACGAGCAGTACTTC	CSVVAGWDEQYF	NA	TRBV29-1	TRBJ2-7	NA
TGTGCCAGCAGTCTAGGGGCTAGCGGGAGAAGTTATGAGCAGTTCTTC	CASSLGASGRSYEQFF	TRBD2	TRBV28	TRBJ2-1	once
TGTGCCAGCAGCCCCTCGGTGGGGAGCTCCTACAATGAGCAGTTCTTC	CASSPSVGSSYNEQFF	NA	TRBV7-3	TRBJ2-1	NA
TGTGCCAGCAGTCAAAGGACAGGGGATCAGCCCCAGCATTTT	CASSQRTGDQPQHF	TRBD1	TRBV6-5	TRBJ1-5	NA
TGTGCCTGGAGTGTCCCCAGGGTACAGGGGAGAAACTATGGCTACACCTTC	CAWSVPRVQGRNYGYTF	TRBD1	TRBV30	TRBJ1-2	once
TGTGCCAGTAGTTTCTTAGCCGCCAGTTTTAGTGAAGCTTTCTTT	CASSFLAASFSEAFF	NA	TRBV19	TRBJ1-1	NA
TGTGCCAGCAGCTTTCGGGAGAACACTGAAGCTTTCTTT	CASSFRENTEAFF	NA	TRBV11-2	TRBJ1-1	NA
TGTGCCAGCAGCCAGTTCCCCGGGACAGGGACCGATAGCAATCAGCCCCAGCATTTT	CASSQFPGTGTDSNQPQHF	TRBD1	TRBV5-5	TRBJ1-5	NA
TGCGCCAGCAGCCGTGCCCCAGAGGATGAGCAGTTCTTC	CASSRAPEDEQFF	NA	TRBV5-1	TRBJ2-1	NA
TGCGCCAGCAGCGCGGGACAGGGTAGAGCAGATACGCAGTATTTT	CASSAGQGRADTQYF	TRBD1	TRBV5-1	TRBJ2-3	NA
TGCGCCAGCAGCTTTGAGGGGGCCCTCTCTGGAAACACCATATATTTT	CASSFEGALSGNTIYF	TRBD1	TRBV5-1	TRBJ1-3	NA
TGTGCCAGCAGCCAGATGACAGGGGCCCCCACTGAAGCTTTCTTT	CASSQMTGAPTEAFF	TRBD1	TRBV7-9	TRBJ1-1	NA
TGTGCCAGCAGCCGTTCGACAGGGGGAAATCAGCCCCAGCATTTT	CASSRSTGGNQPQHF	TRBD1	TRBV7-9	TRBJ1-5	NA
TGTGCCAGCAGTCGGACTAGCGGGGAATACAATGAGCAGTTCTTC	CASSRTSGEYNEQFF	TRBD2	TRBV2	TRBJ2-1	NA
TGTGCCAGCTCACCACCGGGCCGGACAGATTGGAACACTGAAGCTTTCTTT	CASSPPGRTDWNTEAFF	NA	TRBV18	TRBJ1-1	once
TGCGCCAGCAGTGATGGCGGGATACCCTCTAGCACAGATACGCAGTATTTT	CASSDGGIPSSTDTQYF	NA	TRBV10-1	TRBJ2-3	NA
TGCAGCGTTGAGAGGGAGGCAGCTAACTATGGCTACACCTTC	CSVEREAANYGYTF	NA	TRBV29-1	TRBJ1-2	NA
TGCGCCAGCAGCTTGTCGCAGGGGTTCGGTGAAGCTTTCTTT	CASSLSQGFGEAFF	NA	TRBV5-1	TRBJ1-1	NA
TGCAGCGTTATCCCTTGGGGACCGGGACAGGGAAATCTCCACTATGGCTACACCTTC	CSVIPWGPGQGNLHYGYTF	TRBD1	TRBV29-1	TRBJ1-2	NA
TGCGCCAGCAGAACCGGGACAGGGGGTGGCTACACCTTC	CASRTGTGGGYTF	TRBD1	TRBV10-2	TRBJ1-2	NA
TGTGCCAGCAGCTTACCGGGACAGGCACAAGAGACCCAGTACTTC	CASSLPGQAQETQYF	TRBD1	TRBV5-5	TRBJ2-5	NA
TGTGCCAGCAGCTTATGGGACAGGGGACTTGAAGCTTTCTTT	CASSLWDRGLEAFF	TRBD1	TRBV11-3	TRBJ1-1	NA
TGTGCCAGCAGCTTAGGGACAGGGGACGCCGGGGAGCTGTTTTTT	CASSLGTGDAGELFF	TRBD1	TRBV7-6	TRBJ2-2	once
TGTGCCAGCAGTACCGGGACAGGCAGTAACACTGAAGCTTTCTTT	CASSTGTGSNTEAFF	TRBD1	TRBV27	TRBJ1-1	few
TGTGCCAGCAGTTTGACTAGCGGGAGGTACACAGATACGCAGTATTTT	CASSLTSGRYTDTQYF	TRBD2	TRBV27	TRBJ2-3	NA
TGTGCCATCAGTGAGTCGAAGGGAGGTGCGGAGCAGCCCCAGCATTTT	CAISESKGGAEQPQHF	NA	TRBV10-3	TRBJ1-5	NA
TGCGCCAGCCGACTCGGGACAGGGGGCTCTCATGGCTACACCTTC	CASRLGTGGSHGYTF	TRBD1	TRBV5-1	TRBJ1-2	NA
TGTGCCAGCAGCTCGCGACAGGCCACTGAAGCTTTCTTT	CASSSRQATEAFF	NA	TRBV11-3	TRBJ1-1	NA
TGTGCCAGCAATTCTTGGGGGGACAGGGGCACAGATACGCAGTATTTT	CASNSWGDRGTDTQYF	TRBD1	TRBV3-1/TRBV3-2	TRBJ2-3	few